The 31 T cell receptor beta chains given below trace back to one sample, sequenced in a study of CD8 T cells in ankylosing spondylitis. TCRdb fed the 5' RACE reads into MiXCR, producing one record per CDR3 protein. The sample has about 240,000 distinct CDR3 sequences; roughly a tenth are singletons. The sequenced material came from blood, either unsorted or a sorted T cell fraction (not recorded which). These receptors came from a male donor with ankylosing spondylitis or in good health (not recorded which).

This clonotype was detected a few times. The chain combines TRBV20-1 with TRBJ1-2, with no clear D. Trimming pared 1 base from V and 4 bases from J, leaving 10 bases between. There are 13 residues in the CDR3. The V gene's germline CDR1 is DFQATT and CDR2 SNEGSKA (reference sequence). The chain's CDR3 is CSARVPELYGYTF. CDR3 nucleotides: TGCAGTGCTAGAGTGCCGGAACTCTATGGCTACACCTTC.

This clonotype has a count of ten or more. The chain employs TRBV5-1 and TRBJ2-2; D possibly uses TRBD1 or TRBD2 (5 bases each). The CDR3 consists of 15 residues. V shed 3 bases and J shed 1 base, with 10 bases lying between them. Per the germline V gene, CDR1 is SGHRS and CDR2 is YFSETQ. Written as DNA, the CDR3 is TGCGCCAGCAGCTGGGGACGTTGGAACACCGGGGAGCTGTTTTTT. Protein sequence: CASSWGRWNTGELFF.

A word on this clonotype: Given a much more abundant clone one base away, this may be a read error. The gene calls are TRBV7-3 and TRBJ2-1; 12 bases line up with TRBD2. Germline assignment: CDR1 SGHTA and CDR2 FQGTGA. The CDR3 is 14 amino acids. The CDR3 spells CTSSRYGLAGEQFF. The CDR3 DNA sequence: TGTACCAGCAGCCGCTACGGACTAGCGGGGGAGCAGTTCTTC.

The J gene is TRBJ2-3, the V gene TRBV11-1; either TRBD1 or TRBD2 may fit D (5 bases each). The germline CDR1 and CDR2 sequences are SGHAT and FQDESV (reference sequence). The CDR3 has 14 amino acids. The V gene lost 3 bases and the J gene lost 7 bases, with 14 bases spanning the gap. Here the CDR3 DNA reads TGTGCCAGCAGCTTGGGACCCCTCGACTATACGCAGTATTTT. It yields the protein CASSLGPLDYTQYF. Combining the CDR3 with reference TRBV11-1 and TRBJ2-3 gives the whole variable domain EAEVAQSPRYKITEKSQAVAFWCDPISGHATLYWYRQILGQGPELLVQFQDESVVDDSQLPKDRFSAERLKGVDSTLKIQPAELGDSAMYLCASSLGPLDYTQYFGPGTRLTVL.

This clonotype was counted ten times or more. The chain carries TRBV5-5 and TRBJ2-3; D unclear. Germline assignment: CDR1 SGHKS and CDR2 YYEKEE (reference sequence). V lost 4 bases to trimming and J lost 14 bases, with 20 bases between them. The CDR3 extends over 13 amino acids. CDR3 sequence (DNA): TGTGCCAGCAGCCCGGAACTGGGCAGGCTGGGGTATTTT. Protein product: CASSPELGRLGYF.

This clonotype occurred many times. The J gene is TRBJ2-3, the V gene TRBV10-3; TRBD2 matches at 10 bases. V shed 8 bases, J shed 1 base, and the junction held 9 bases outside the gene matches. Germline CDR1 ENHRY, CDR2 SYGVKD. CDR3 length: 16 amino acids. The CDR3 DNA reads as TGTGCCATCGGGGCGGCGGGGACTAGCGGCACAGATACGCAGTATTTT. Protein sequence: CAIGAAGTSGTDTQYF.

Notes on this clonotype: Just one base apart from a much larger clone, this may be a read error. This chain links TRBV20-1 with TRBJ2-7; the match to TRBD2 covers 7 bases. This CDR3 comprises 17 residues. The V gene's germline CDR1 is DFQATT and CDR2 SNEGSKA (reference sequence). CDR3 region: CSARGLVGALVFYEQYF. CDR3 nucleotide sequence: TGCAGTGCCAGAGGACTAGTGGGAGCTTTAGTATTCTACGAGCAGTACTTC.

This clonotype has a handful of counts. V is TRBV4-2 and J is TRBJ1-5; tentatively, D is TRBD1 (6 bases). The germline V gene has CDR1 LGHNA and CDR2 YNFKEQ. The CDR3 consists of 15 residues. V was cut by 0 bases and J by 6 bases, with 12 bases left in between. The CDR3 here is CASSQDDRTPQPQHF. In nucleotides, the CDR3 is TGTGCCAGCAGCCAAGACGACAGGACCCCTCAGCCCCAGCATTTT.

V usage is TRBV2 and J usage is TRBJ2-7, with D possibly matching TRBD1 (5 bases). The CDR3 totals 14 residues. Trimming took off 8 bases at V and 5 bases at J, with 19 bases between the two ends. Germline V CDR1 and CDR2: SNHLY, FYNNEI. The CDR3 DNA sequence: TGTGCCAGCGTTGGGGCGTTTAGACTCAACGAGCAGTACTTC. It translates to CASVGAFRLNEQYF. The whole variable domain, remainder taken from reference TRBV2 and TRBJ2-7, is EPEVTQTPSHQVTQMGQEVILRCVPISNHLYFYWYRQILGQKVEFLVSFYNNEISEKSEIFDDQFSVERPDGSNFTLKIRSTKLEDSAMYFCASVGAFRLNEQYFGPGTRLTVT.

This clonotype was seen a few times. The chain employs TRBV25-1 and TRBJ1-1; tentatively, D is TRBD1 (5 bases). The CDR3 spans 16 residues. V was pared by 0 bases and J by 1 base, with 12 bases between. The V gene's germline CDR1 is MGHDK and CDR2 SYGVNS. CDR3 in amino acids: CASSEYSQGWNTEAFF. The CDR3 DNA sequence: TGTGCCAGCAGTGAATATAGTCAGGGCTGGAACACTGAAGCTTTCTTT.

This clonotype appeared once. The chain uses TRBV20-1 and TRBJ2-4; D not resolved. Trimming removed 5 bases from V and 0 bases from J, with 8 bases in between. CDR3 size: 13 residues. Germline V gives CDR1 DFQATT, CDR2 SNEGSKA (reference sequence). The CDR3 nucleotides read TGCAGTGCTCTAGGCCCAGCCAAAAACATTCAGTACTTC. Translated, it gives CSALGPAKNIQYF.

The J gene is TRBJ2-3, the V gene TRBV5-1; no clear D. V lost 5 bases and J 2 bases, leaving 15 bases between the germline ends. CDR1 and CDR2 from the germline V gene are SGHRS and YFSETQ. The CDR3 loop spans 15 amino acids. Here the CDR3 reads CASRPTATPTDTQYF. In DNA, the CDR3 is TGCGCCAGCAGGCCTACAGCGACCCCCACAGATACGCAGTATTTT.

The gene calls are TRBV7-3 and TRBJ2-1, with 7 bases lining up with TRBD2. Trimming took 0 bases from V and 4 from J; bases not matched to a gene: 9. The germline gives CDR1 SGHTA, CDR2 FQGTGA. The CDR3 contains 17 residues. The CDR3 loop reads CASSLTGKAGLYNEQFF. CDR3 coding DNA: TGTGCCAGCAGCTTAACAGGGAAAGCGGGGTTATACAATGAGCAGTTCTTC.

The V and J genes are TRBV4-1 and TRBJ2-3; D not certain. Trimming pared 0 bases from V and 2 bases from J, leaving 9 bases between. The length of the CDR3 is 15 residues. Germline V gene lookup returns CDR1 MGHRA and CDR2 YSYEKL. The DNA for the CDR3 is TGCGCCAGCAGCCAAGACAACGGATACACAGATACGCAGTATTTT. Translating gives CASSQDNGYTDTQYF.

There are many counts of this clonotype. The chain links TRBV6-5 to TRBJ2-7; tentative D call: TRBD2 (7 bases). This CDR3 contains 17 residues. Germline V gene sequence: CDR1 MNHEY, CDR2 SVGAGI. Trimming cost V 2 bases and J 2 bases, with 19 bases left between them. The CDR3 DNA is TGTGCCAGCAGTTACACCTGGGAGGGGGGTGACCCCTACGAGCAGTACTTC. Its protein product is CASSYTWEGGDPYEQYF.

This clonotype was observed many times. The V call is TRBV6-5, the J call TRBJ2-7; D is undetermined. The germline V gene encodes CDR1 MNHEY and CDR2 SVGAGI. The V end was cut by 2 bases, the J end by 2 bases, with 10 bases between. The CDR3 is 14 residues long. The CDR3 reads CASSYQSGTYEQYF. In DNA form, the CDR3 reads TGTGCCAGCAGTTACCAGTCAGGAACCTACGAGCAGTACTTC.

This clonotype has ten or more counts. V gene TRBV5-6 combines with J gene TRBJ1-5, with D perhaps matching TRBD1 (5 bases). The V gene's germline CDR1 is SGHDT and CDR2 YYEEEE. The V end was cut by 3 bases, the J end by 1 base, with 5 bases between. The CDR3 has 13 residues. CDR3 nucleotide sequence: TGTGCCAGCAGCTGGGGCAGCAATCAGCCCCAGCATTTT. Translated: CASSWGSNQPQHF.

This clonotype has a count of ten or more. V is TRBV2 and J is TRBJ1-6; 8 bases agree with TRBD1. Germline values: CDR1 SNHLY, CDR2 FYNNEI. The length of the CDR3 is 16 residues. V shed 9 bases and J 7 bases; nucleotides not matched to a gene: 14. CDR3 sequence reads: CASRRERQGSNSPLHF. Here the CDR3 DNA reads TGTGCCAGTCGACGGGAACGACAGGGGTCAAATTCACCCCTCCACTTT.

This clonotype was seen many times. The genes are TRBV6-5 and TRBJ1-6, with 11 bases matching TRBD1. The ends lost 0 bases at V and 10 bases at J; junction bases unmatched: 11. From germline, CDR1 is MNHEY and CDR2 SVGAGI. The CDR3 is 18 residues long. The CDR3 loop reads CASSYSPYGQGAESPLHF. DNA of the CDR3: TGTGCCAGCAGTTACTCCCCGTATGGACAGGGGGCAGAATCACCCCTCCACTTT.

This clonotype was detected many times. The rearrangement links TRBV3-1 to TRBJ2-6, with unresolved D. This CDR3 comprises 15 residues. Trimming removed 1 base from V and 0 bases from J, with 4 bases in between. The germline V gene encodes CDR1 LGHDT and CDR2 YNNKEL (reference sequence). In DNA form, the CDR3 reads TGTGCCAGCAGCCAAGGCAGCTCTGGGGCCAACGTCCTGACTTTC. This gives the protein CASSQGSSGANVLTF.

This clonotype showed up many times. The chain combines TRBV12-3 or TRBV12-4 with TRBJ2-2; no firm D call. Deletions cut 6 bases from V and 4 bases from J, with 9 bases between. The CDR3 has 13 residues. The CDR3 DNA sequence: TGTGCCAGCAGAGGATCCGGCACCGGGGAGCTGTTTTTT. This codes for CASRGSGTGELFF.

The chain carries TRBV28 and TRBJ1-6, with 7 bases lining up with TRBD1. CDR1 MDHEN and CDR2 SYDVKM come from the germline V gene. There are 14 residues in the CDR3. V was clipped by 6 bases and J by 5 bases; unmatched bases: 4. The CDR3 nucleotides read TGTGCCAGCAGCACCGGGACAGATAATTCACCCCTCCACTTT. Its translation is CASSTGTDNSPLHF.

In its sample, this clonotype was seen many times. The chain combines TRBV27 with TRBJ1-1; 7 bases line up with TRBD1. Germline loops: CDR1 MNHEY, CDR2 SMNVEV (reference sequence). The CDR3 is 15 residues long. The J segment lost 1 base and the V segment lost 6 bases, leaving 8 bases of the junction unmatched. The CDR3 region is CASSLRRDRNTEAFF. CDR3 coding DNA: TGTGCCAGCAGCCTACGCCGGGACAGGAACACTGAAGCTTTCTTT.

V gene TRBV9 combines with J gene TRBJ2-1; D is perhaps TRBD1 (5 bases). This CDR3 has 11 amino acids. Germline V lookup: CDR1 SGDLS, CDR2 YYNGEE. Between the trimmed V and J ends, which lost 3 bases and 9 bases, there was a span of 7 bases. The CDR3 is CASSARGEQFF. The CDR3 DNA is TGTGCCAGCAGCGCTAGGGGTGAGCAGTTCTTC.

Ten or more counts support this clonotype. The V and J genes are TRBV10-3 and TRBJ2-7; possible D gene TRBD2, 6 bases. V lost 0 bases and J lost 2, with 14 bases in between. Germline loops: CDR1 ENHRY, CDR2 SYGVKD. This CDR3 spans 16 amino acids. CDR3 protein: CAISESILADPYEQYF. CDR3 in DNA: TGTGCCATCAGTGAGTCCATCTTAGCGGACCCCTACGAGCAGTACTTC.

This clonotype showed up many times. The chain has TRBV25-1 and TRBJ1-2, with 8 positions matching TRBD1. The CDR3 runs to 12 residues. The V segment lost 10 bases and the J segment 4 bases; nucleotides outside the gene matches: 5. Germline CDR1 MGHDK, CDR2 SYGVNS. Here the CDR3 reads CAIRGRSYGYTF. The CDR3 nucleotides are TGTGCCATCAGGGGGCGCAGCTATGGCTACACCTTC.

This clonotype was seen at least ten times. CDR3 nucleotide sequence: TGCAGTGCTGGTACTAGCGGCCCCAATGAGCAGTTCTTC. Amino acid sequence: CSAGTSGPNEQFF. The chain combines TRBV20-1 with TRBJ2-1, with 8 bases lining up with TRBD2. Germline CDR1 is DFQATT and CDR2 is SNEGSKA (reference sequence). CDR3 length: 13 residues. V trimming: 5 bases; J trimming: 6 bases; junction bases outside the gene matches: 6.

This clonotype was observed many times. This sequence joins TRBV25-1 and TRBJ2-7; D ambiguous. The CDR3 contains 12 residues. Between the trimmed V and J ends, which lost 5 bases and 1 base, there was a span of 6 bases. Germline V gives CDR1 MGHDK, CDR2 SYGVNS. This chain's CDR3 is CASSKTSYEQYF. The CDR3 DNA reads TGTGCCAGCAGTAAAACGTCCTACGAGCAGTACTTC.

The table lists this clonotype with a few counts. The rearrangement joins TRBV20-1 to TRBJ2-7; 7 bases agree with TRBD2. CDR1 is DFQATT and CDR2 is SNEGSKA in the germline V gene (reference sequence). Trimming took 3 bases from V and 4 from J; bases not matched to a gene: 9. This CDR3 is 14 amino acids long. CDR3: CSASPSGEIYEQYF. CDR3 sequence (DNA): TGCAGTGCTAGCCCTAGCGGTGAAATTTACGAGCAGTACTTC.

The CDR3 sequence is CASSPPEGSNQPQHF. CDR3 nucleotide sequence: TGTGCCAGCTCACCCCCAGAGGGTAGCAATCAGCCCCAGCATTTT. The chain recombines TRBV18 with TRBJ1-5, with D unresolved. Between the trimmed V and J ends, which lost 3 bases and 0 bases, there was a span of 9 bases. CDR3 size: 15 residues. Per germline, CDR1 KGHSH and CDR2 LQKENI.

This clonotype appeared many times. The chain links TRBV5-1 to TRBJ2-1; D unresolved. Per germline, CDR1 SGHRS and CDR2 YFSETQ. The CDR3 length is 13 residues. The V gene lost 1 base and the J gene lost 6 bases, with 8 bases spanning the gap. CDR3 loop: CASSLRTPNEQFF. In DNA, the CDR3 is TGCGCCAGCAGCTTGCGGACGCCCAATGAGCAGTTCTTC.